Below are 4 T cell receptor beta chains sequenced from a single sample in a study of CD8 T cells in ankylosing spondylitis listed by TCRdb under 2017. Their specific antigens are unknown. Study-wide conclusions, independent of this receptor: A TCR beta motif made up of several highly homologous amino acid variants appeared to be characteristic of blood from ankylosing spondylitis patients.

Receptor amplification or capture employed 5' RACE. Sequencer: Illumina HiSeq 2500. TCRdb reprocessing: public reads trimmed at Q25 with fastp, clones called with MiXCR, in-frame beta chains kept. Entries are consolidated by CDR3 protein sequence, retaining the most common genes and DNA. The sample table holds 450,000 to 550,000 distinct CDR3 sequences, of which approximately 5.3% were seen once. The top ten clones comprise 3% to 4% of the sample. What was sequenced was blood, either unsorted or a sorted T cell fraction (not recorded which). These receptors were obtained from a male donor with ankylosing spondylitis.

This rearrangement joins TRBV6-2 or TRBV6-3 to TRBJ2-5, with 9 bases matching TRBD1. The CDR3 runs to 15 residues. V lost 4 bases and J lost 4; bases outside the gene matches: 7. Germline CDR1 reads MNHEY; CDR2 reads SVGEGT. The CDR3 is CASSSRTGERETQYF. The CDR3 DNA reads TGTGCCAGCAGTTCCCGGACAGGGGAGCGAGAGACCCAGTACTTC.

The table lists this clonotype with many counts. The CDR3 here is CASSPGAGGTDTQYF. The CDR3 DNA follows: TGCGCCAGCAGTCCAGGGGCGGGCGGAACAGATACGCAGTATTTT. This chain joins TRBV5-1 and TRBJ2-3; D is perhaps TRBD1 (6 bases). The CDR3 runs 15 residues. Germline V gene data show CDR1 as SGHRS and CDR2 as YFSETQ. V lost 5 bases and J lost 3, with 16 bases in between.

The chain joins TRBV5-1 to TRBJ2-6; no clear D gene. V gave up 1 base and J gave up 2 bases, with 10 bases separating them. The CDR3 sequence is 16 residues long. CDR1 is SGHRS and CDR2 is YFSETQ in the germline V gene. The CDR3 sequence is CASSLTWDTGANVLTF. CDR3 DNA: TGCGCCAGCAGCTTGACCTGGGATACTGGGGCCAACGTCCTGACTTTC.

This clonotype was recorded at least ten times. This rearrangement joins TRBV5-1 to TRBJ2-3, with TRBD2 matching 11 bases. The CDR3 has 15 amino acids. Germline CDR1 SGHRS, CDR2 YFSETQ. V dropped 2 bases and J dropped 2; count of bases not matched to a gene: 1. The DNA for the CDR3 is TGCGCCAGCAGCTTACTAGCGGGAGCCACAGATACGCAGTATTTT. Residues: CASSLLAGATDTQYF.